This entry lists 8 T cell receptor beta chains sequenced from one sample in a study of T cells in Graves' hyperthyroidism and ophthalmopathy. Authors of the study amplified TCR beta CDR3 regions from RNA transcripts. First-round RT-PCR targeting the TCR CDR3 was performed with the HTBI primer set. TCRdb reprocessed the multiplex PCR reads with MiXCR, giving one entry per CDR3 protein. Of 660,000 or so distinct CDR3 sequences in the sample, 45% were seen once. The specimen was peripheral blood or thyroid tissue (not recorded which). These receptors were obtained from an adult man with Graves' disease, either hyperthyroidism or ophthalmopathy (not recorded which).

This clonotype occurred a few times. The V call is TRBV2, the J call TRBJ1-1; D perhaps matches TRBD1 (5 bases). This CDR3 spans 13 amino acids. The germline gives CDR1 SNHLY, CDR2 FYNNEI. Trimming pared 5 bases from V and 7 bases from J, leaving 14 bases between. Here the CDR3 reads CASSYTRQFEAFF. CDR3 bases: TGTGCCAGCAGTTACACGCGACAGTTTGAAGCTTTCTTT.

The chain is built from TRBV7-9 and TRBJ1-3; 9 nucleotides agree with TRBD1. Trimming took 5 bases from V and 2 from J; bases not matched to a gene: 4. CDR3 length equals 15 residues. Germline loops: CDR1 SEHNR, CDR2 FQNEAQ (reference sequence). CDR3 nucleotide sequence: TGTGCCAGCAGCCCTACAGGGGGCACTGGAAACACCATATATTTT. Encoded protein: CASSPTGGTGNTIYF.

The rearrangement links TRBV7-9 to TRBJ2-7, with 12 bases lining up with TRBD1. There are 15 residues in the CDR3. V gave up 3 bases and J gave up 7 bases; unmatched junction bases: 7. Looked up from germline, CDR1 is SEHNR and CDR2 is FQNEAQ (reference sequence). The CDR3 DNA is TGTGCCAGCAGCTTCCGGGACAGGGGGCTTTGGGAGCAGTACTTC. Its protein product is CASSFRDRGLWEQYF.

A note on this clonotype: Since a much larger clone is just one base distant, this may be a read error. The V call is TRBV10-3, the J call TRBJ1-4, with D possibly TRBD1 on 5 matching bases. The CDR3 has 13 amino acids. Between the trimmed V and J ends, which lost 6 bases and 5 bases, there was a span of 10 bases. CDR1 ENHRY and CDR2 SYGVKD come from the germline V gene. CDR3 loop: CAIRDTENEKLFF. CDR3 coding DNA: TGTGCCATCAGGGACACAGAGAATGAAAAACTGTTTTTT.

This clonotype was counted only a few times. The junction and the germline gene differ at one end; a read error may be behind it. The chain employs TRBV20-1 and TRBJ2-7, with a tentative D call TRBD1 (5 bases). This CDR3 contains 13 residues. CDR1 DFQATT and CDR2 SNEGSKA come from the germline V gene (reference sequence). DNA for the CDR3: TGCAGCGCTAGGGGCAGAGAGGAATACGAGCAGTACTTC. It yields the protein CSARGREEYEQYF.

The J gene is TRBJ2-5, the V gene TRBV11-1, with TRBD1 matching over 10 bases. Germline lookup yields CDR1 SGHAT and CDR2 FQDESV (reference sequence). V lost 8 bases to trimming and J lost 4 bases; unmatched junction nucleotides: 7. The CDR3 covers 14 residues. The CDR3 protein is CASLLTGGRETQYF. The CDR3 DNA is TGTGCCAGCTTACTGACAGGGGGCCGAGAGACCCAGTACTTC.

V gene TRBV30 combines with J gene TRBJ1-1; the D is unclear. CDR1 and CDR2 from the germline V gene are GTSNPN and SVGIG (reference sequence). There are 14 residues in the CDR3. V was shortened by 2 bases and J by 1 base, with 11 bases between the two germline ends. For the CDR3, the DNA is TGTGCCTGGAGTTCCATCGGAGGGAACACTGAAGCTTTCTTT. Protein product: CAWSSIGGNTEAFF.

In its sample, this clonotype was seen a few times. The chain recombines TRBV28 with TRBJ1-1; D call uncertain. V was cut by 8 bases and J by 0 bases, with 7 bases left in between. This CDR3 has 12 amino acids. The germline gives CDR1 MDHEN, CDR2 SYDVKM. As DNA, the CDR3 is TGTGCCAGCTACTCCCTGAACACTGAAGCTTTCTTT. Translated, it gives CASYSLNTEAFF.